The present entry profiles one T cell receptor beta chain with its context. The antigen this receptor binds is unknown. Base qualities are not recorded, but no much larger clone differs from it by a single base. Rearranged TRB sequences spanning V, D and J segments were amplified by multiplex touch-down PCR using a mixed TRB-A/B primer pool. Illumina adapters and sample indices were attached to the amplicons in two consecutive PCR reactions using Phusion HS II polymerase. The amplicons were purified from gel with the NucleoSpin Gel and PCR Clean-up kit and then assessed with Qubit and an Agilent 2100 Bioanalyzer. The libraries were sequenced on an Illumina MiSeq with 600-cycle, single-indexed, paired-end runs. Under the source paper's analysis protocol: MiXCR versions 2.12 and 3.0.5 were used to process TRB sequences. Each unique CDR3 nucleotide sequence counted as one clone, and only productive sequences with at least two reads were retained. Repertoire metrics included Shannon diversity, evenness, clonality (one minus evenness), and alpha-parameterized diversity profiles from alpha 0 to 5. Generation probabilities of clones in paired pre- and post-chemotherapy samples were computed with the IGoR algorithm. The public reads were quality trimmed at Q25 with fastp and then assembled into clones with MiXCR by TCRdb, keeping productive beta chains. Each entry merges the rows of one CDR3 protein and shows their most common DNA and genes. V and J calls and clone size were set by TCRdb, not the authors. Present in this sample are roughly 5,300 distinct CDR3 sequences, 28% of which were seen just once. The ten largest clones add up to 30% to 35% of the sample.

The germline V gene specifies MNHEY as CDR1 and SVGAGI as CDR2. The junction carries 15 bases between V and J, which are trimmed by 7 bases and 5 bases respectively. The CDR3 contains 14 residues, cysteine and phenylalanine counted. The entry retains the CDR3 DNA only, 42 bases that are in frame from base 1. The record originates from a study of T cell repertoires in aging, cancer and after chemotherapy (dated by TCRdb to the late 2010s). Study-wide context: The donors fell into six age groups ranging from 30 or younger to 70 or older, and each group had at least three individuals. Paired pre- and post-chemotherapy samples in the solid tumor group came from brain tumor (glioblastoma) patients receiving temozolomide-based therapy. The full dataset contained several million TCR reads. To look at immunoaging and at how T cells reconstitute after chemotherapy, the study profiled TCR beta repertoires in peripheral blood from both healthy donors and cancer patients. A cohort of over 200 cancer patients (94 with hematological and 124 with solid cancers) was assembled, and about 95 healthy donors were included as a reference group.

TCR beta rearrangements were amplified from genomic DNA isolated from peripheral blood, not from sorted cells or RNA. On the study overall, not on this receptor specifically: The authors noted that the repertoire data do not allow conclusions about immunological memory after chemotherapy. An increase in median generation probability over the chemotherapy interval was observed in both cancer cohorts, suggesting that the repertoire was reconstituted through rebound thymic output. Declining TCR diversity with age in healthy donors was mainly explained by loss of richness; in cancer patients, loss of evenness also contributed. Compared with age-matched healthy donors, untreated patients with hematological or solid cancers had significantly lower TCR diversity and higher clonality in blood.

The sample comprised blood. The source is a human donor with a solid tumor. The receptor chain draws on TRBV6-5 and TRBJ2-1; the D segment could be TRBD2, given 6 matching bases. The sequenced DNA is TGTGCCAGCAACCCGGACTACAACGACAATGAGCAGTTCTTC. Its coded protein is CASNPDYNDNEQFF.